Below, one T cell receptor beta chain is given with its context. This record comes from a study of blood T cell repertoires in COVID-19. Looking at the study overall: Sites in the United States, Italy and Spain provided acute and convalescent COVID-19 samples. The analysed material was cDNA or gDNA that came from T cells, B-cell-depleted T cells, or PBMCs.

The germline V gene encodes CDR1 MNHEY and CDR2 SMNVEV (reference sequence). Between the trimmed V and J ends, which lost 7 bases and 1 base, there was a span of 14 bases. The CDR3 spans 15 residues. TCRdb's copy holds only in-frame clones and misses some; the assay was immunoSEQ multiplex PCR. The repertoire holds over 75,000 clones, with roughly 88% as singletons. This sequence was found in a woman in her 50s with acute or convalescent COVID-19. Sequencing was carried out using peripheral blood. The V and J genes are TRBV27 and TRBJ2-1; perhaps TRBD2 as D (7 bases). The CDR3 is CASKGGRGSYNEQFF. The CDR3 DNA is TGTGCCAGCAAGGGGGGGCGGGGATCCTACAATGAGCAGTTCTTC.